The rows below give T cell receptor beta chains drawn from one sample of a study of OX40 agonist ivuxolimab in advanced cancers. Assay used: immunoSEQ multiplex PCR; TCRdb lists only in-frame clones, some missing. Here the sample spans approximately 100,000 clones, roughly 89% being singletons. This specimen was CD4+ or CD8+ T cells sorted from blood, taken in a trial of the OX40 agonist ivuxolimab. The receptors here all came from an adult with an advanced solid tumor such as melanoma, head and neck, liver or kidney cancer. Each CDR3 is given with its conserved first and last residue. The D gene is left open where the match is weak. Some rows mark clone size as missing; the rest say once, few, many or name a class of expanded clone.

NA	NA	TRBJ1-3	TRBV4-1	TGCGCCAGCAGCCAAGGAATTGGTCAGTCTGGAAACACCATATATTTT	CASSQGIGQSGNTIYF
TRBD1	NA	TRBJ2-5	TRBV29-1	TGCAGCGTGGGGCAGGGGGCCGGAGGAAAGACCCAGTACTTC	CSVGQGAGGKTQYF
NA	NA	TRBJ2-3	TRBV5-1	TGCGCCAGCAGCTTAGGGGGGTCCTCGGGCACAGATACGCAGTATTTT	CASSLGGSSGTDTQYF
NA	NA	TRBJ2-3	TRBV11-3	TGTGCCAGCAGCTTAGGTTTTGGGCCTTCGGGTACGCAGTATTTT	CASSLGFGPSGTQYF
TRBD2	NA	TRBJ2-1	TRBV4-2	TGTGCCAGCAGCCAAGCGGGACTAGCGGAATACAATGAGCAGTTCTTC	CASSQAGLAEYNEQFF
NA	NA	TRBJ1-2	TRBV6-6	TGTGCCAGCAGTTACTCGTCAGGGGCGAAGGGCTACACCTTC	CASSYSSGAKGYTF
TRBD1	NA	TRBJ1-5	TRBV4-1	TGCGCCAGCAGCCAAGTCGGGACAGGGCGTCAGCCCCAGCATTTT	CASSQVGTGRQPQHF
TRBD1	NA	TRBJ1-2	TRBV5-1	TGCGCCAGCAGCGCTGACAGGGGAGACTATGGCTACACCTTC	CASSADRGDYGYTF
TRBD1	NA	TRBJ2-5	TRBV5-1	TGCGCCAGCAGCTCGACAGGGGGGTACCAAGAGACCCAGTACTTC	CASSSTGGYQETQYF
TRBD1	NA	TRBJ1-1	TRBV7-2	TGTGCCAGCAGCGCTACCGGGACAGGGGGTTTCTTT	CASSATGTGGFF
TRBD1	NA	TRBJ1-2	TRBV4-1	TGCGCCAGCAGTCTTGGACAGGGGGATGGCTACACCTTC	CASSLGQGDGYTF
NA	NA	TRBJ2-6	TRBV18	TGTGCCAGCTCACCACCCTCTGGGGCCAACGTCCTGACTTTC	CASSPPSGANVLTF
NA	NA	TRBJ2-5	TRBV9	TGTGCCAGCAGCGCCCACCAGGGGAACTTGGAGACCCAGTACTTC	CASSAHQGNLETQYF
NA	NA	TRBJ2-3	TRBV29-1	TGCAGCGTTGCGCCTGACGGGGGTCCAGATACGCAGTATTTT	CSVAPDGGPDTQYF
TRBD1	NA	TRBJ1-4	TRBV2	TGTGCCAGCAGCCGGGACAGGGAAGGTGAAAAACTGTTTTTT	CASSRDREGEKLFF
NA	NA	TRBJ1-2	TRBV19	TGTGCCAGTAGTATATGGAGGGGCAGTGGCTACACCTTC	CASSIWRGSGYTF
NA	NA	TRBJ2-5	TRBV7-3	TGTGCCAGCAGCTTAGTGGGGGGACTCCAAGAGACCCAGTACTTC	CASSLVGGLQETQYF
NA	NA	TRBJ2-7	TRBV28	TGTGCCAGCAGGACCCCGGGGCCCGCCTACGAGCAGTACTTC	CASRTPGPAYEQYF
NA	NA	TRBJ1-1	TRBV5-1	TGCGCCAGCAGCTTGGAAACAGGGATGAACACTGAAGCTTTCTTT	CASSLETGMNTEAFF
TRBD1	NA	TRBJ2-1	TRBV14	TGTGCCAGCAGCGACAGGGTGGGGCAGTTCTTC	CASSDRVGQFF
TRBD1	once	TRBJ1-2	TRBV18	TGTGCCAGCTCACCTGGGACAGGCTATGGCTACACCTTC	CASSPGTGYGYTF
NA	NA	TRBJ2-3	TRBV7-2	TGTGCCAGCAGCTCTTCAGAATTCCCCAGCACAGATACGCAGTATTTT	CASSSSEFPSTDTQYF
TRBD1	NA	TRBJ1-2	TRBV2	TGTGCCAGCAGTGAAAGGGGGCAGTATGGCTACACCTTC	CASSERGQYGYTF
TRBD1	once	TRBJ2-5	TRBV4-2	TGTGCCAGCAGCTCGAACGACAGGGGAGCAGGGACCCAGTACTTC	CASSSNDRGAGTQYF
TRBD1	once	TRBJ2-5	TRBV2	TGTGCCAGCAGTGGGACAGGGGGCCGGGGGTACTTC	CASSGTGGRGYF
TRBD2	NA	TRBJ2-3	TRBV7-9	TGTGCCAGCAGCTTAGGGACTAGTGGGACCAACACAGATACGCAGTATTTT	CASSLGTSGTNTDTQYF
TRBD1	NA	TRBJ2-2	TRBV7-3	TGTGCCAGCAGCCCGGGACAGGAGACCGGGGAGCTGTTTTTT	CASSPGQETGELFF
NA	NA	TRBJ1-1	TRBV15	TGTGCCACCAGCGGACAGAGACAGGACACTGAAGCTTTCTTT	CATSGQRQDTEAFF
NA	NA	TRBJ1-1	TRBV6-5	TGTGCCAGCAGTCGACAACGCCACACTGAAGCTTTCTTT	CASSRQRHTEAFF
NA	NA	TRBJ2-3	TRBV11-2	TGTGCCAGCAGCTTACCGCCTCCTAATACGCAGTATTTT	CASSLPPPNTQYF
TRBD1	NA	TRBJ2-7	TRBV29-1	TGCAGCGCCACAGGGGGGACACAGCAGTACTTC	CSATGGTQQYF
NA	NA	TRBJ1-5	TRBV29-1	TGCAGCGTTCGTGGATCGTTCAATCAGCCCCAGCATTTT	CSVRGSFNQPQHF
NA	NA	TRBJ1-5	TRBV11-1	TGTGCCAGCAGCTTATCAGGGGCTGATCAGCCCCAGCATTTT	CASSLSGADQPQHF
NA	NA	TRBJ1-1	TRBV5-1	TGCGCCAGCTCCTATCGACAGGCGGCCGACACTGAAGCTTTCTTT	CASSYRQAADTEAFF
TRBD1	NA	TRBJ1-2	TRBV7-2	TGTGCCAGCAGCACGAGCCCAGGGGGCTATGGCTACACCTTC	CASSTSPGGYGYTF
TRBD2	NA	TRBJ2-5	TRBV6-1	TGTGCCAGCAGTGAAAAGCTAGTGGGGGGGCAAGAGACCCAGTACTTC	CASSEKLVGGQETQYF
NA	NA	TRBJ1-5	TRBV7-2	TGTGCCAGCAGCCAAGAGAGGGGGTATCAGCCCCAGCATTTT	CASSQERGYQPQHF
NA	few	TRBJ1-2	TRBV9	TGTGCCAGCAGCGTAGAGGCAGGGTATGGCTACACCTTC	CASSVEAGYGYTF
NA	NA	TRBJ1-2	TRBV7-9	TGTGCCAGCACCCCGAGTTCGGATGGCTACACCTTC	CASTPSSDGYTF
TRBD1	NA	TRBJ2-7	TRBV6-6	TGTGCCAGCTCAAAGGGGGCGTCATACGAGCAGTACTTC	CASSKGASYEQYF